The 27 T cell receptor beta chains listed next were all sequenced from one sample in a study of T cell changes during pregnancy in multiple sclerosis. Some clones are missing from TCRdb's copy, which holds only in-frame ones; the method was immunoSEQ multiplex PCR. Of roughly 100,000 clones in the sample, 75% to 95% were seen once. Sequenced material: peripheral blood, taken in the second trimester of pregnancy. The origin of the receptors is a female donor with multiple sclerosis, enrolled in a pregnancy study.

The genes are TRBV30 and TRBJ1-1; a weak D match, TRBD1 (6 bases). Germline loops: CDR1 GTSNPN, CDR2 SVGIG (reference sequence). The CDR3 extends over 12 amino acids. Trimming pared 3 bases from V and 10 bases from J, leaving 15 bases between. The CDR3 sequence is CAWRSGGRGAFF. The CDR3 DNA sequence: TGTGCCTGGAGGTCTGGGGGCAGGGGAGCTTTCTTT.

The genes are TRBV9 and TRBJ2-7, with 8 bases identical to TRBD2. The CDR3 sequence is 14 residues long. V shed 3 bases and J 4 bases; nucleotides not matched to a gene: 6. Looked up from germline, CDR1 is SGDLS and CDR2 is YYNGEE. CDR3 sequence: CASSASGRLYEQYF. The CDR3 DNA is TGTGCCAGCAGCGCCAGCGGGAGACTGTACGAGCAGTACTTC.

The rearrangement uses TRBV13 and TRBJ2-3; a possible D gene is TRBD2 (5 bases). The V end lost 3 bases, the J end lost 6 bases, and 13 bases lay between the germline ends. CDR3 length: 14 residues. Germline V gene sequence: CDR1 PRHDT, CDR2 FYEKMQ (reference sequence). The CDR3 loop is CASSFSGPADTQYF. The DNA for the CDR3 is TGTGCCAGCAGCTTCAGCGGTCCGGCGGATACGCAGTATTTT.

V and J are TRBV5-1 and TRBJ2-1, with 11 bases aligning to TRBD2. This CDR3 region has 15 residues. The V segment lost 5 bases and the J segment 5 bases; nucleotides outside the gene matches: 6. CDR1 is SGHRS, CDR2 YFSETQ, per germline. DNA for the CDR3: TGCGCCAGCAGGTACATTAGCGGGAGGGACAATGAGCAGTTCTTC. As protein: CASRYISGRDNEQFF. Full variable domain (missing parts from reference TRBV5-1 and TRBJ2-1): KAGVTQTPRYLIKTRGQQVTLSCSPISGHRSVSWYQQTPGQGLQFLFEYFSETQRNKGNFPGRFSGRQFSNSRSEMNVSTLELGDSALYLCASRYISGRDNEQFFGPGTRLTVL.

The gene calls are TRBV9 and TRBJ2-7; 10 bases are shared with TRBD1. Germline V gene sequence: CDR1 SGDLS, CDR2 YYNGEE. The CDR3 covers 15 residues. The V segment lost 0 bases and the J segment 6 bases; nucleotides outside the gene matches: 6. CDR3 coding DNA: TGTGCCAGCAGCGTAGGGGGACAGGGGACGTCCGAGCAGTACTTC. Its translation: CASSVGGQGTSEQYF.

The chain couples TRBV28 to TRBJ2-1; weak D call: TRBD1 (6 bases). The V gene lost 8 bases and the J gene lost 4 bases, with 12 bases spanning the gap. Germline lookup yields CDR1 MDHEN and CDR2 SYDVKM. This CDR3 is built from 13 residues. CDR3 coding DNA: TGTGCCAGCCGAAGCCAGGGGTACAATGAGCAGTTCTTC. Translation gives CASRSQGYNEQFF.

The CDR3 bases are TGCAGCGTTGAATTAAAAGACAGGGGGTCGGACGGGGAGCTGTTTTTT. Translation: CSVELKDRGSDGELFF. The chain is built from TRBV29-1 and TRBJ2-2; 9 bases line up with TRBD1. V shed 2 bases, J shed 7 bases, and the junction held 11 bases outside the gene matches. CDR3 length: 16 amino acids. CDR1 and CDR2 (germline): SQVTM, ANQGSEA.

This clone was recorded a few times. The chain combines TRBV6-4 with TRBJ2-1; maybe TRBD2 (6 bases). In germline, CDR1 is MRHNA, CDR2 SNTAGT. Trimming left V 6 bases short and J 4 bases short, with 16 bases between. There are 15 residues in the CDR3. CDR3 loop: CASSLEGSAYNEQFF. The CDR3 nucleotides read TGTGCCAGCAGCCTGGAGGGGAGCGCGTACAATGAGCAGTTCTTC.

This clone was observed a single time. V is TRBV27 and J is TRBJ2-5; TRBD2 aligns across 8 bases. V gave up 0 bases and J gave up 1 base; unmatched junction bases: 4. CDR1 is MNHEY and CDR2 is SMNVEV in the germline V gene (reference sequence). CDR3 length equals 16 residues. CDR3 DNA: TGTGCCAGCAGTTTATCGTTCGGGAGGGCCCAAGAGACCCAGTACTTC. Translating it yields CASSLSFGRAQETQYF.

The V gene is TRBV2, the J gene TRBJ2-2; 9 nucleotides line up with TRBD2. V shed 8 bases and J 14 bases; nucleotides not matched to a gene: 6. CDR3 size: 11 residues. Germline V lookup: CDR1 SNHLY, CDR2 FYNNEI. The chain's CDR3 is CASLAGALLFF. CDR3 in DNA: TGTGCCAGCTTAGCGGGAGCCCTCCTGTTTTTT.

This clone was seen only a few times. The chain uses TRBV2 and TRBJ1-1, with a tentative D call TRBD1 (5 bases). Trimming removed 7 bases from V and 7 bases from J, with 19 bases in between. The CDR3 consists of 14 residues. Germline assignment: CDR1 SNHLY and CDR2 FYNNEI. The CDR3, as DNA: TGTGCCAGCACTGAGGAGGGGTATGGTGGTGAAGCTTTCTTT. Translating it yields CASTEEGYGGEAFF.

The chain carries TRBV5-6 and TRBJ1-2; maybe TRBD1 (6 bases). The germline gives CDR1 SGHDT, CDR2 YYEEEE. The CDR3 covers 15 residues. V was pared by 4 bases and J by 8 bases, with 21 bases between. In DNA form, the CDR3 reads TGTGCCAGCAGCCCAGGGGCAAGATCAGGGTTGGGCTACACCTTC. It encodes CASSPGARSGLGYTF.

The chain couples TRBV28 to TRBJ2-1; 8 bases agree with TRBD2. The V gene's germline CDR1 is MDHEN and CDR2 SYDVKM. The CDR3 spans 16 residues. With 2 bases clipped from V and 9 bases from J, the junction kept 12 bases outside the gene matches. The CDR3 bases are TGTGCCAGCAGTTTACTTCTCGGGACTAGTTTCATTGAGCAGTTCTTC. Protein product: CASSLLLGTSFIEQFF.

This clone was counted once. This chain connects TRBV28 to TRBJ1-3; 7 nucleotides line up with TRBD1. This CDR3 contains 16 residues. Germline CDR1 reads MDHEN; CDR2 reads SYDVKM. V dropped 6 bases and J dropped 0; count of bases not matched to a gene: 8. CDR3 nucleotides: TGTGCCAGCAGCCCTGCGGGACAGAACTCTGGAAACACCATATATTTT. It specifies CASSPAGQNSGNTIYF.

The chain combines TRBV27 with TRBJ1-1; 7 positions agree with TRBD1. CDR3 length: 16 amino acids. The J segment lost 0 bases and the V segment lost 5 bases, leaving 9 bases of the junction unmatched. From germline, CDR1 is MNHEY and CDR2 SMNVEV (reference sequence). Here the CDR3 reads CASSQRTGYMNTEAFF. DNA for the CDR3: TGTGCCAGCAGTCAACGGACAGGTTATATGAACACTGAAGCTTTCTTT.

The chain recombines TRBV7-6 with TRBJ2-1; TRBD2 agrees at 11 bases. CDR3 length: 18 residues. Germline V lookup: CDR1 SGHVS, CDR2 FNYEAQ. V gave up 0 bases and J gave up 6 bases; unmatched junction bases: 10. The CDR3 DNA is TGTGCCAGCAGCTTAGCGCCCATACTAGCGGGAGCCTCCAATGAGCAGTTCTTC. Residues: CASSLAPILAGASNEQFF.

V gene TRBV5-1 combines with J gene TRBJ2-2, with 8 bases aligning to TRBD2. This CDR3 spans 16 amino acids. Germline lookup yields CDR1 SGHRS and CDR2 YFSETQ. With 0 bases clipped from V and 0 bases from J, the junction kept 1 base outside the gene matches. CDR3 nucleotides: TGCGCCAGCAGCTTGGGACTAGCGTCGAACACCGGGGAGCTGTTTTTT. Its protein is CASSLGLASNTGELFF.

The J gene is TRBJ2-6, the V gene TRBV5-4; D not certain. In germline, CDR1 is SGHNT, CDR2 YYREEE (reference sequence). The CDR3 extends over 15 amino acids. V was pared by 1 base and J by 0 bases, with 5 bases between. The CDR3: CASSLQVSGANVLTF. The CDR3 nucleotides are TGTGCCAGCAGCTTGCAGGTCTCTGGGGCCAACGTCCTGACTTTC.

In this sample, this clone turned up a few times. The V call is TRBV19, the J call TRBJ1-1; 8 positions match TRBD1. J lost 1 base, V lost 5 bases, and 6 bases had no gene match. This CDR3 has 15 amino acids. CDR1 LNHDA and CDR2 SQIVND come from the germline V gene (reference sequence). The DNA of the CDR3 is TGTGCCAGTAGTCGTCCCGGGACAGGGAACACTGAAGCTTTCTTT. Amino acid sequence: CASSRPGTGNTEAFF.

CDR3 in amino acids: CASSFRTGIYEQYF. The CDR3 region has the DNA TGTGCCAGCAGTTTTAGGACAGGGATCTACGAGCAGTACTTC. The chain combines TRBV28 with TRBJ2-7; TRBD1 agrees at 8 bases. Germline V gives CDR1 MDHEN, CDR2 SYDVKM. This CDR3 has 14 amino acids. V lost 3 bases to trimming and J lost 3 bases; unmatched junction nucleotides: 4.

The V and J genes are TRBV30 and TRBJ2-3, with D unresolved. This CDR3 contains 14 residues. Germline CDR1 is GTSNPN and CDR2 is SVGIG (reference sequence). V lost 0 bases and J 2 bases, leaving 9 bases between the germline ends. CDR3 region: CAWSVRRDTDTQYF. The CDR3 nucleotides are TGTGCCTGGAGTGTACGTAGAGACACAGATACGCAGTATTTT.

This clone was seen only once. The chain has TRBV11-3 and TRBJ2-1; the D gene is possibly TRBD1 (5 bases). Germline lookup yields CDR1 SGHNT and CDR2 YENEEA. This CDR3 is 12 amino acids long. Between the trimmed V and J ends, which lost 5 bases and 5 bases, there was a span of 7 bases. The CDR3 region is CASSRRDNEQFF. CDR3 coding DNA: TGTGCCAGCAGCCGCAGGGACAATGAGCAGTTCTTC. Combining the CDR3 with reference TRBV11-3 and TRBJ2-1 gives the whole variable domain EAGVVQSPRYKIIEKKQPVAFWCNPISGHNTLYWYLQNLGQGPELLIRYENEEAVDDSQLPKDRFSAERLKGVDSTLKIQPAELGDSAVYLCASSRRDNEQFFGPGTRLTVL.

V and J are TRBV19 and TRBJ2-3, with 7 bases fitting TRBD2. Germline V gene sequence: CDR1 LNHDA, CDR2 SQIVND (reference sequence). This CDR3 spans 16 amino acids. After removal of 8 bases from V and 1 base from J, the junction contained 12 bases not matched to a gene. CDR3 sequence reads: CASSNVTSLRTDTQYF. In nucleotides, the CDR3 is TGTGCCAGTTCCAACGTGACTAGCCTCCGCACAGATACGCAGTATTTT.

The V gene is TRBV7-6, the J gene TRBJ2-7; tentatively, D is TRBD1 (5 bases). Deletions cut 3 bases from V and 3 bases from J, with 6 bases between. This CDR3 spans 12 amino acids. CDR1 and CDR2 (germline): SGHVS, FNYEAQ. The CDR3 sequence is CASSFQGYEQYF. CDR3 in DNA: TGTGCCAGCAGCTTTCAGGGCTACGAGCAGTACTTC.

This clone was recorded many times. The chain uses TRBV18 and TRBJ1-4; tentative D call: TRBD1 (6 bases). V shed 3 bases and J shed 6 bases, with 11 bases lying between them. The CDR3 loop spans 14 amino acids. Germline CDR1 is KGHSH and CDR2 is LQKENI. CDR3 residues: CASSPAGVYEKLFF. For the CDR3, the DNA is TGTGCCAGCTCACCGGCAGGGGTCTATGAAAAACTGTTTTTT.

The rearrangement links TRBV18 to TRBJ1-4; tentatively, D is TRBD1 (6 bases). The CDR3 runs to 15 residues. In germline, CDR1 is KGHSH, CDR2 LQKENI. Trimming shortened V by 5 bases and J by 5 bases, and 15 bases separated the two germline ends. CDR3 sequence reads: CASSKAGGVNEKLFF. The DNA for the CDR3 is TGTGCCAGCTCAAAAGCTGGGGGCGTGAATGAAAAACTGTTTTTT.

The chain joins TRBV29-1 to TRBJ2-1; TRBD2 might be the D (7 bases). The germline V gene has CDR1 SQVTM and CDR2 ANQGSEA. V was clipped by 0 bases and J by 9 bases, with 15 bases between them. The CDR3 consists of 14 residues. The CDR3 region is CSVEDTGRVGEQFF. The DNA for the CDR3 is TGCAGCGTTGAAGACACAGGGAGGGTTGGTGAGCAGTTCTTC.